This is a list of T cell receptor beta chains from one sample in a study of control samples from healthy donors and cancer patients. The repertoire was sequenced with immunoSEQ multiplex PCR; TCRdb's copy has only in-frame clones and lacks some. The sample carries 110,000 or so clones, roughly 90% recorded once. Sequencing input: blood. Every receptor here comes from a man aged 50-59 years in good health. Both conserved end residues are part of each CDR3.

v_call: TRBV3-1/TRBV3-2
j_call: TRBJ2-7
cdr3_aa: CASSQDRPYEQYF

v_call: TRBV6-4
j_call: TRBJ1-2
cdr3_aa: CASSLHYDRGSGYTF

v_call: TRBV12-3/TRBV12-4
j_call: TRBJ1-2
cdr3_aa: CASSYRVANGYTF

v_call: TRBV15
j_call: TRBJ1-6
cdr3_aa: CATRQGVASPLHF

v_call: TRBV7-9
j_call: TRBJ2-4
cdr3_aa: CASSLFSDPSKNIQYF

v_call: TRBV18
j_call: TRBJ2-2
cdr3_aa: CASSKDSQYTGELFF

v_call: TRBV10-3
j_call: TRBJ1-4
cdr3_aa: CAISPGPNEKLFF

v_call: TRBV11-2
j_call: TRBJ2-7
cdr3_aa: CASSLGGDTYEQYF

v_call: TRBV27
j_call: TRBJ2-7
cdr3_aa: CASSFSGGLEQYF

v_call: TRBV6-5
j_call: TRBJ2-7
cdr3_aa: CASSYVGNEQYF

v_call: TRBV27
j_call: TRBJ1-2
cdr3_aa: CASSLIGQGKRDGYTF

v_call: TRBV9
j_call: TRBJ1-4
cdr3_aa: CASSYGGRFNEKLFF

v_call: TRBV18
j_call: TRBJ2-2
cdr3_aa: CASSRRELPPNTGELFF

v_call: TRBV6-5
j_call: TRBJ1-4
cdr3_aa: CASSYGAGYSEKLFF

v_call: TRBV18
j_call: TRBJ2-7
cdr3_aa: CASSPMTGGLSYEQYF

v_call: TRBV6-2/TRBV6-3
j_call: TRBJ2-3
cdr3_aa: CASSYPRQGSLPDTQYF

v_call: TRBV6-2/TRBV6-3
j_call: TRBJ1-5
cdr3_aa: CASSPQRGSNQPQHF

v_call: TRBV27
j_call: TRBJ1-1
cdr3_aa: CASNKGRRNTEAFF

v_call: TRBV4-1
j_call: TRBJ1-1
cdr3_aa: CASSQDAVNTEAFF